This T cell receptor beta chain was sequenced for a study of radiotherapy plus CTLA-4 blockade in lung cancer. The V end lost 3 bases, the J end lost 2 bases, and 13 bases lay between the germline ends. Germline loops: CDR1 SGHNT, CDR2 YENEEA. The CDR3 spans 15 residues. Sequencing used immunoSEQ multiplex PCR; TCRdb keeps in-frame clones, though not all of them. The data contain about 98,000 clones, approximately 86% of them singletons. The input for sequencing was peripheral blood, taken from a patient treated with radiotherapy plus ipilimumab. The J gene is TRBJ2-5, the V gene TRBV11-3; D might be TRBD1 or TRBD2, each matching 5 bases. The receptor's source is a human donor with non-small cell lung cancer that progressed on radiotherapy plus ipilimumab. The chain's CDR3 is CASSLPEGLQETQYF. The CDR3 region has the DNA TGTGCCAGCAGCTTGCCAGAGGGGTTGCAAGAGACCCAGTACTTC.